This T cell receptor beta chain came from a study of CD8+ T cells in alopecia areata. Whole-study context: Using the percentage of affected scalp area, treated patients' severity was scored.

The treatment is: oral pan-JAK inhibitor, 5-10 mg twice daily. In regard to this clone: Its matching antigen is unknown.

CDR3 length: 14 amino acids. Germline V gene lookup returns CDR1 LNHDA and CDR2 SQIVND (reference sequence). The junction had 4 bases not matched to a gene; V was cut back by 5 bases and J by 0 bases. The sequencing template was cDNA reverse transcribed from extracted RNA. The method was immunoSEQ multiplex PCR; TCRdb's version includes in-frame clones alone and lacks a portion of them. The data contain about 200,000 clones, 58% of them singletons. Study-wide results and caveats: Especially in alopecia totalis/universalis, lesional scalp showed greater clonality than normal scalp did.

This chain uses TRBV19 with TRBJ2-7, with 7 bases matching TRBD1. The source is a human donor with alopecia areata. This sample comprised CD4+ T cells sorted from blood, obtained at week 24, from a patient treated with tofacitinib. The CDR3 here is CASSGTDDSYEQYF. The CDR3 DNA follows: TGTGCCAGTAGTGGGACAGATGACTCCTACGAGCAGTACTTC.